The present TCR beta chain was sequenced within a study of T cell clones after liver transplantation. Study background: Patients counted as tolerant after at least one year off all immunosuppression, enzymes not exceeding twice normal. Timepoints were pre-transplant, pre-withdrawal, and after withdrawal was completed or failed.

Turning to this clone: Antigen: not known.

Study-level results: A significant post-transplant drop in circulating graft-donor-reactive CD4 TCRbeta sequences occurred in most of the 8 subjects.

V was clipped by 3 bases and J by 1 base; unmatched bases: 2. The CDR3 loop spans 14 amino acids. Germline CDR1 and CDR2: SGHKS and YYEKEE (reference sequence). Profiled with immunoSEQ multiplex PCR; TCRdb holds only in-frame clones, not every one. The table has roughly 67,000 clones, nearly 95% seen once; the top ten hold roughly 0.98%. The source of this sequence is a human patient who received a liver transplant. Some T cells may possibly be graft donor cells. The rearrangement joins TRBV5-5 to TRBJ2-3, with 7 bases that match TRBD1. The specimen was CD4+ T cells from blood, collected 25 months after liver transplant. This chain's CDR3 is CASSWDSRTDTQYF. CDR3 bases: TGTGCCAGCAGCTGGGACAGCCGCACAGATACGCAGTATTTT.